This paragraph covers one T cell receptor (beta chain) sequence. What it binds is unknown. The data derive from a study of blood T cells in healthy people across ages. General study points: Strong correlation existed between TCR beta diversity and naive T cell percentage. Donors of long life had a larger count of naive CD4+ cells and greater diversity than aged donors.

For the second PCR, which ran for about 6 to 11 cycles, a sample-barcoded 5' primer and a J-beta primer mix were used. TCRdb re-called the 5' RACE reads with MiXCR, one entry per CDR3 protein. This table has approximately 800,000 distinct CDR3 sequences, 53% appearing once. The CDR3 sequence is 16 residues long. CDR1 is MNHNY, CDR2 SVGAGI, per germline (reference sequence). The ends lost 6 bases at V and 6 bases at J; junction bases unmatched: 16. Specimen: blood. The gene calls are TRBV6-6 and TRBJ2-7; 8 bases match TRBD1. The sequence came from an elderly man in good health. The DNA for the CDR3 is TGTGCCAGCAGGACCGGACAGGGCGTAATTACTGGCGAGCAGTACTTC. It is translated as CASRTGQGVITGEQYF.